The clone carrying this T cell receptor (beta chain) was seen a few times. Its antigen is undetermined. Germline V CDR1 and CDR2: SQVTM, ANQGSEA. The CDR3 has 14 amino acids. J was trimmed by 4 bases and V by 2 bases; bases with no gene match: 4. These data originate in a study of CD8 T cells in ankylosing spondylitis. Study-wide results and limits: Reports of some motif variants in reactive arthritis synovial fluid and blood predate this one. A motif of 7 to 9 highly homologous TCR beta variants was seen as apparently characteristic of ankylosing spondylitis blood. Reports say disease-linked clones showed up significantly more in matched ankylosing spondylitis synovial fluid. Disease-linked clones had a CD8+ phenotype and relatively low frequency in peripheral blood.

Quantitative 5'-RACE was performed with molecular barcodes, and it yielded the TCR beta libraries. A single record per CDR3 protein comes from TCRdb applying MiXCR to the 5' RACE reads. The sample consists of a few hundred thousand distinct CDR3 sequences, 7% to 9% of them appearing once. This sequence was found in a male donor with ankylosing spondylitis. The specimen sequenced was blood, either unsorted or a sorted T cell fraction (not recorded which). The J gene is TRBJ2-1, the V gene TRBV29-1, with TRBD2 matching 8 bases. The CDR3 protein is CSVEWREVYNEQFF. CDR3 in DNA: TGCAGCGTTGAATGGCGGGAGGTTTACAATGAGCAGTTCTTC.